The present entry profiles one T cell receptor beta chain with its context. The authors reverse transcribed all of the isolated RNA, so sequencing captured expressed TCRB transcripts. The average output of naive, central memory and regulatory T cell samples was several million reads. Clones were read by immunoSEQ multiplex PCR, and TCRdb kept only the in-frame ones, dropping some. This sample has almost 350,000 clones, with around 20% found just once. These data belong to a study of beta chain features in type 1 diabetes. The CDR3 is made up of 13 amino acids. Germline CDR1 GTSNPN, CDR2 SVGIG (reference sequence). The junction had 9 bases not matched to a gene; V was cut back by 8 bases and J by 7 bases.

The chain carries TRBV30 and TRBJ2-5; 11 bases match TRBD2. This TCR came from a young woman in good health. The source material was naive CD4+ T cells from blood. The CDR3 loop reads CARRLAGFGTQYF. CDR3 in DNA: TGTGCCAGAAGACTAGCGGGATTTGGGACCCAGTACTTC.